This TCR beta chain derives from a study of blood T cells in healthy people across ages. About the research overall: Template switching picked up about one barcoded beta molecule for each two T cells.

Remarks on this clonotype: Its antigen is undetermined.

Isolated PBMCs totaled at least 7 million in each sample. Alongside a J-beta primer mix, a sample-barcoded 5' primer served in a second PCR lasting roughly 6 to 12 cycles. In TCRdb, the 5' RACE reads were re-called with MiXCR into one record per CDR3 protein. Seen here are roughly 800,000 distinct CDR3 sequences, approximately 25% observed once, and the top ten hold 3% to 4%. General study results and limits: From one million sequenced T cells, diversity estimates were lower bounds.

The V gene's germline CDR1 is MNHEY and CDR2 SVGEGT. The CDR3 spans 16 residues. V gave up 2 bases and J gave up 0 bases, with 11 bases separating them. These data were also filed under a second study, of T cells of mothers and their children.

The chain uses TRBV6-2 or TRBV6-3 and TRBJ1-3; perhaps TRBD1 as D (5 bases). The receptor's source is a boy between 10 and 17 years old in good health. Sequencing input: blood. In DNA form, the CDR3 reads TGTGCCAGCAGTTACAAGGGGACGAGCTCTGGAAACACCATATATTTT. This codes for CASSYKGTSSGNTIYF.